A single sample gave rise to the 3 T cell receptor beta chains below, sequenced in a study of T cell responses to AZD1222 COVID-19 vaccine. Sequenced by immunoSEQ multiplex PCR; TCRdb stores in-frame clones only, minus some. The top ten clones hold approximately 4% of a sample with under 200,000 clones, more than 90% of them seen once. The sample was peripheral blood, taken 28 days after the second dose of the MenACWY control vaccine. The receptors originated from an adult who received the MenACWY meningococcal vaccine as a control.

The V and J genes are TRBV3-1 (or the pseudogene TRBV3-2) and TRBJ2-1; D not resolved. Looked up from germline, CDR1 is LGHDT and CDR2 is YNNKEL (reference sequence). The CDR3 is made up of 12 amino acids. Deletions cut 1 base from V and 6 bases from J, with 4 bases between. In DNA form, the CDR3 reads TGTGCCAGCAGCCAAGCTATCAATGAGCAGTTCTTC. This codes for CASSQAINEQFF.

The CDR3 sequence is CASSLAANTGELFF. The CDR3 DNA sequence: TGTGCCAGCAGCCTAGCGGCCAACACCGGGGAGCTGTTTTTT. The V call is TRBV7-3, the J call TRBJ2-2; 7 positions match TRBD2. With V trimmed by 5 bases and J by 2 bases, 2 bases remained unmatched. CDR1 and CDR2 from the germline V gene are SGHTA and FQGTGA. The CDR3 has 14 residues.

The chain's CDR3 is CASASSGDIQYF. Here the CDR3 DNA reads TGTGCCAGCGCCTCGAGTGGGGACATTCAGTACTTC. The chain has TRBV11-3 and TRBJ2-4; D gene unclear. This CDR3 is built from 12 residues. Germline V gene data show CDR1 as SGHNT and CDR2 as YENEEA. Trimming removed 8 bases from V and 8 bases from J, with 13 bases in between.